The 31 T cell receptor beta chains below were found in one sample sequenced in a study of somatic mutations in cytotoxic T cells in rheumatoid arthritis. The protocol was immunoSEQ multiplex PCR, while the TCRdb copy is restricted to in-frame clones and leaves out a portion. The sample records around 6,400 clones, around 68% being singletons. The specimen sequenced was CD8+ T cells sorted from blood. The origin of the receptors is a woman in her 50s in good health.

J is TRBJ2-3 and V is TRBV6-5; TRBD2 matches at 7 bases. Unmatched junction bases numbered 5, after V lost 8 bases and J lost 0 bases. Per the germline V gene, CDR1 is MNHEY and CDR2 is SVGAGI. CDR3 size: 14 residues. The CDR3 spells CASRGEYSTDTQYF. The CDR3 DNA reads as TGTGCCAGCCGGGGGGAATATAGCACAGATACGCAGTATTTT.

The V call is TRBV18, the J call TRBJ1-2, with a weak D call TRBD1 (6 bases). Germline V gene data show CDR1 as KGHSH and CDR2 as LQKENI. Deletions cut 6 bases from V and 3 bases from J, with 17 bases between. The CDR3 loop spans 15 amino acids. DNA of the CDR3: TGTGCCAGCTCGGTTAGGGACACCGGGGACTATGGCTACACCTTC. Residues: CASSVRDTGDYGYTF.

V usage is TRBV7-8 and J usage is TRBJ2-2, with TRBD2 matching 14 bases. This CDR3 region has 16 residues. V lost 5 bases to trimming and J lost 7 bases; unmatched junction nucleotides: 6. Germline CDR1 SGHVS, CDR2 FQNEAQ. The CDR3 reads CASSRTSGGRGGELFF. In DNA, the CDR3 is TGTGCCAGCAGCCGGACTAGCGGGGGGCGGGGCGGGGAGCTGTTTTTT.

The rearrangement joins TRBV5-4 to TRBJ1-3, with TRBD1 matching 7 bases. Per germline, CDR1 SGHNT and CDR2 YYREEE (reference sequence). The CDR3 spans 14 residues. The J segment lost 4 bases and the V segment lost 4 bases, leaving 5 bases of the junction unmatched. The CDR3 loop is CASSPDRIGNTIYF. CDR3 DNA sequence: TGTGCCAGCAGCCCGGACAGGATCGGAAACACCATATATTTT.

The rearrangement joins TRBV19 to TRBJ1-2, with D tentatively TRBD1 (6 bases). The CDR3 loop spans 14 amino acids. V was cut by 4 bases and J by 6 bases, with 15 bases left in between. CDR1 and CDR2 (germline): LNHDA, SQIVND (reference sequence). CDR3 nucleotides: TGTGCCAGTAGTAATACAGGGTCCTCCAATGGCTACACCTTC. Translating it yields CASSNTGSSNGYTF.

This clone was detected only once. The junction departs from the called germline gene at one end, perhaps through a read error. The chain joins TRBV10-3 to TRBJ2-7; D is perhaps TRBD2 (6 bases). The CDR3 is 13 amino acids. Germline values: CDR1 ENHRY, CDR2 SYGVKD. The DNA of the CDR3 is TGTGCCAGCAGTTACTCGGAGGGGCTTGAGCAGTACTTC. Amino acids: CASSYSEGLEQYF.

The chain employs TRBV7-7 and TRBJ2-2, with 7 bases lining up with TRBD2. The CDR3 sequence is 16 residues long. Germline trimming cut 2 bases from V and 6 bases from J; bases unmatched to any gene: 9. Germline V gene data show CDR1 as SSHAT and CDR2 as FNYEAQ (reference sequence). CDR3 region: CASSLMGGSPPGELFF. Written as DNA, the CDR3 is TGTGCCAGCAGCTTAATGGGGGGGTCCCCTCCCGGGGAGCTGTTTTTT. Combining the CDR3 with reference TRBV7-7 and TRBJ2-2 gives the whole variable domain GAGVSQSPRYKVTKRGQDVTLRCDPISSHATLYWYQQALGQGPEFLTYFNYEAQPDKSGLPSDRFSAERPEGSISTLTIQRTEQRDSAMYRCASSLMGGSPPGELFFGEGSRLTVL.

This CDR3 is CAISEIRSEAFF. CDR3 nucleotides: TGTGCCATCAGTGAGATCCGGTCTGAAGCTTTCTTT. The V gene is TRBV10-3, the J gene TRBJ1-1, with D unresolved. Between the trimmed V and J ends, which lost 2 bases and 6 bases, there was a span of 7 bases. The CDR3 length is 12 residues. Germline lookup yields CDR1 ENHRY and CDR2 SYGVKD.

The V and J genes are TRBV9 and TRBJ2-7, with a weak D call TRBD1 (6 bases). This CDR3 region has 16 residues. Per germline, CDR1 SGDLS and CDR2 YYNGEE. V shed 4 bases and J shed 1 base, with 18 bases lying between them. The CDR3 protein is CASSTDKSTGSYEQYF. The CDR3 nucleotides are TGTGCCAGCAGCACCGACAAATCGACAGGTTCCTACGAGCAGTACTTC.

Only one count was recorded for this clone. The chain links TRBV7-9 to TRBJ1-5; D may be TRBD1 (5 bases). Trimming removed 6 bases at V and 4 bases at J, with 13 bases between. The germline CDR1 and CDR2 sequences are SEHNR and FQNEAQ (reference sequence). This CDR3 is 14 amino acids long. In nucleotides, the CDR3 is TGTGCCAGCAGTTCCGGGGGGGATAATCAGCCCCAGCATTTT. Translating it yields CASSSGGDNQPQHF.

This chain links TRBV28 with TRBJ1-1; 7 bases line up with TRBD1. Losses at the gene ends were 5 bases for V and 8 bases for J; bases not matched to a gene: 8. Germline CDR1 and CDR2: MDHEN and SYDVKM. This CDR3 region has 13 residues. CDR3 loop: CASSLKTGREAFF. CDR3 DNA: TGTGCCAGCAGTCTAAAGACAGGGAGAGAAGCTTTCTTT.

V and J are TRBV18 and TRBJ2-3; TRBD2 is a possible D gene (5 bases). The CDR3 has 14 residues. The V gene lost 2 bases and the J gene lost 5 bases, with 11 bases spanning the gap. The germline CDR1 and CDR2 sequences are KGHSH and LQKENI. CDR3 protein: CASSPGWERDTQYF. CDR3 nucleotide sequence: TGTGCCAGCTCACCAGGGTGGGAGAGAGATACGCAGTATTTT.

This clone qualifies as medium-sized (0.01 to 0.1%). This chain joins TRBV5-4 and TRBJ2-7; D is perhaps TRBD1 (5 bases). Germline values: CDR1 SGHNT, CDR2 YYREEE (reference sequence). The CDR3 consists of 12 residues. V lost 2 bases and J lost 4, with 7 bases in between. In DNA, the CDR3 is TGTGCCAGCAGCTTCCAGGGTTACGAGCAGTACTTC. The encoded protein is CASSFQGYEQYF.

The chain links TRBV9 to TRBJ1-6, with 8 bases aligning to TRBD1. In germline, CDR1 is SGDLS, CDR2 YYNGEE. The CDR3 loop spans 14 amino acids. Losses at the gene ends were 4 bases for V and 10 bases for J; bases not matched to a gene: 7. CDR3 DNA sequence: TGTGCCAGCAGCTCAGGACAGGGCAGCTCACCCCTCCACTTT. It encodes CASSSGQGSSPLHF.

This clone has more than one count but fewer than ten. J is TRBJ2-5 and V is TRBV7-9, with 10 positions matching TRBD2. CDR3 length: 16 residues. V was clipped by 5 bases and J by 5 bases; unmatched bases: 11. Germline CDR1 is SEHNR and CDR2 is FQNEAQ (reference sequence). Written as DNA, the CDR3 is TGTGCCAGCAGCCCACCGAAGAGCGGGGGGGACGAGACCCAGTACTTC. Translation: CASSPPKSGGDETQYF. The full variable domain, in which reference TRBV7-9 and TRBJ2-5 provide the parts outside the CDR3, is DTGVSQNPRHKITKRGQNVTFRCDPISEHNRLYWYRQTLGQGPEFLTYFQNEAQLEKSRLLSDRFSAERPKGSFSTLEIQRTEQGDSAMYLCASSPPKSGGDETQYFGPGTRLLVL.

This clone is medium-sized within its sample. CDR3 bases: TGTGCCAGCAGTTTGTGGCGGGGGGGAGTGTGGCCTGCGAACACCGGGGAGCTGTTTTTT. The encoded protein is CASSLWRGGVWPANTGELFF. The chain recombines TRBV27 with TRBJ2-2; 9 bases agree with TRBD2. With 3 bases clipped from V and 0 bases from J, the junction kept 14 bases outside the gene matches. CDR1 and CDR2 from the germline V gene are MNHEY and SMNVEV (reference sequence). CDR3 size: 20 residues.

This clone was found a few times. J is TRBJ2-3 and V is TRBV6-1, with 9 bases identical to TRBD2. Germline CDR1 is MNHNS and CDR2 is SASEGT. The V and J ends lost 3 bases and 4 bases, in that order; junction bases with no gene match: 5. The CDR3 consists of 15 residues. CDR3 amino acids: CASSEEAGGPDTQYF. The DNA for the CDR3 is TGTGCCAGCAGTGAGGAGGCGGGGGGGCCAGATACGCAGTATTTT.

V gene TRBV4-1 combines with J gene TRBJ2-5; 7 bases are a match to TRBD1. V gave up 1 base and J gave up 5 bases; unmatched junction bases: 4. There are 14 residues in the CDR3. Looked up from germline, CDR1 is MGHRA and CDR2 is YSYEKL. CDR3 sequence (DNA): TGCGCCAGCAGCCAAGGGACAGGATTGGAGACCCAGTACTTC. Residues: CASSQGTGLETQYF.

For the CDR3, the DNA is TGTGCCACCAGCTCCCCCCAGGGCAATCAGCCCCAGCATTTT. Translating gives CATSSPQGNQPQHF. The chain recombines TRBV15 with TRBJ1-5, with D uncertain. This CDR3 region has 14 residues. V gave up 5 bases and J gave up 2 bases, with 10 bases separating them. The germline CDR1 and CDR2 sequences are LNHNV and YYDKDF (reference sequence). The full variable domain, with the rest looked up from reference TRBV15 and TRBJ1-5, is DAMVIQNPRYQVTQFGKPVTLSCSQTLNHNVMYWYQQKSSQAPKLLFHYYDKDFNNEADTPDNFQSRRPNTSFCFLDIRSPGLGDTAMYLCATSSPQGNQPQHFGDGTRLSIL.

The chain joins TRBV7-2 to TRBJ1-1; D remains unclear. The CDR3 length is 14 residues. V was clipped by 5 bases and J by 3 bases, with 13 bases between them. Germline CDR1 SGHTA, CDR2 FQGNSA. The CDR3 DNA reads as TGTGCCAGCAGCCCTCCCCTATCGGACACTGAAGCTTTCTTT. It translates to CASSPPLSDTEAFF.

This sequence joins TRBV19 and TRBJ1-5; D not resolved. Looked up from germline, CDR1 is LNHDA and CDR2 is SQIVND (reference sequence). This CDR3 region has 12 residues. Trimming took 7 bases from V and 10 from J, leaving 14 bases between them. The CDR3 reads CASTPGVAPQHF. CDR3 DNA: TGTGCCAGTACACCCGGGGTTGCTCCCCAGCATTTT.

This clone has just one count. V is TRBV7-9 and J is TRBJ1-6; D perhaps matches TRBD1 (5 bases). The CDR3 is made up of 12 amino acids. V lost 8 bases and J lost 9, with 11 bases in between. Germline V lookup: CDR1 SEHNR, CDR2 FQNEAQ (reference sequence). The CDR3 loop reads CASGARSSPLHF. The CDR3 nucleotides read TGTGCCAGCGGGGCCCGCAGTTCACCCCTCCACTTT.

The chain employs TRBV5-4 and TRBJ2-7; D is possibly TRBD1 (6 bases). The CDR3 has 14 residues. From germline, CDR1 is SGHNT and CDR2 YYREEE (reference sequence). The germline V and J ends were trimmed by 4 bases and 1 base, with 12 bases remaining between them. This CDR3 is CASSPADRSYEQYF. The CDR3 DNA is TGTGCCAGCAGCCCCGCCGACAGGTCCTACGAGCAGTACTTC.

The gene calls are TRBV2 and TRBJ2-2; 8 bases are shared with TRBD1. The CDR3 spans 14 residues. From germline, CDR1 is SNHLY and CDR2 FYNNEI. The J segment lost 1 base and the V segment lost 10 bases, leaving 5 bases of the junction unmatched. CDR3 sequence: CAILGTGNTGELFF. The CDR3 DNA reads as TGTGCCATCCTTGGGACAGGGAACACCGGGGAGCTGTTTTTT. The full variable domain, in which reference TRBV2 and TRBJ2-2 provide the parts outside the CDR3, is EPEVTQTPSHQVTQMGQEVILRCVPISNHLYFYWYRQILGQKVEFLVSFYNNEISEKSEIFDDQFSVERPDGSNFTLKIRSTKLEDSAMYFCAILGTGNTGELFFGEGSRLTVL.

The V and J genes are TRBV6-4 and TRBJ2-3; 8 bases align to TRBD2. This CDR3 is built from 15 residues. V shed 0 bases and J 2 bases; nucleotides not matched to a gene: 1. From germline, CDR1 is MRHNA and CDR2 SNTAGT. The CDR3 protein is CASSDSGGATDTQYF. Written as DNA, the CDR3 is TGTGCCAGCAGTGACTCCGGGGGGGCCACAGATACGCAGTATTTT.

With respect to this clone: One end of the junction is discordant with germline, which a read error may explain. The V gene is TRBV4-3, the J gene TRBJ1-1; D is unresolved. The CDR3 totals 13 residues. Germline loops: CDR1 LGHNA, CDR2 YSLEER. The CDR3: CASSYPGNAEAFF. DNA of the CDR3: TGCGCCAGCAGCTACCCCGGGAACGCTGAAGCTTTCTTT.

This clone appeared a few times. V and J are TRBV9 and TRBJ2-7; TRBD2 matches 9 bases. The J segment lost 5 bases and the V segment lost 0 bases, leaving 3 bases of the junction unmatched. The CDR3 runs to 14 residues. Germline V gene sequence: CDR1 SGDLS, CDR2 YYNGEE. The CDR3 reads CASSVGGGADEQYF. Here the CDR3 DNA reads TGTGCCAGCAGCGTAGGCGGGGGGGCAGACGAGCAGTACTTC.

This clone was seen once. The chain uses TRBV25-1 and TRBJ1-5, with TRBD1 identical over 8 bases. This CDR3 comprises 14 residues. The germline gives CDR1 MGHDK, CDR2 SYGVNS. The V gene end was trimmed by 2 bases and the J gene end by 5 bases; junction bases not matched to a gene: 2. CDR3 DNA sequence: TGTGCCAGCAGTGAAGGGACAGGCTATCAGCCCCAGCATTTT. Translated, it gives CASSEGTGYQPQHF.

V is TRBV6-5 and J is TRBJ1-2; 10 bases agree with TRBD1. This CDR3 has 15 residues. From germline, CDR1 is MNHEY and CDR2 SVGAGI. Unmatched junction bases numbered 8, after V lost 5 bases and J lost 5 bases. The CDR3 DNA reads as TGTGCCAGCAGTCCAACCGGGACAGGGGTGTATGGCTACACCTTC. Translating it yields CASSPTGTGVYGYTF.

This clone turned up a few times. The CDR3 here is CASSQEDGGNTEAFF. The CDR3 DNA reads as TGCGCCAGCAGCCAAGAGGACGGGGGGAACACTGAAGCTTTCTTT. V is TRBV4-3 and J is TRBJ1-1; tentative D call: TRBD1 (5 bases). Trimming stripped 0 bases from V and 1 base from J, with 9 bases between. CDR1 and CDR2 (germline): LGHNA, YSLEER. CDR3 length: 15 amino acids.

CDR3 nucleotides: TGTGCCAGCAGACCGACGGACAGCTACACTGAAGCTTTCTTT. It specifies CASRPTDSYTEAFF. This chain joins TRBV6-5 and TRBJ1-1, with D maybe TRBD1 (6 bases). V was clipped by 6 bases and J by 3 bases, with 14 bases between them. This CDR3 has 14 amino acids. Germline CDR1 reads MNHEY; CDR2 reads SVGAGI.